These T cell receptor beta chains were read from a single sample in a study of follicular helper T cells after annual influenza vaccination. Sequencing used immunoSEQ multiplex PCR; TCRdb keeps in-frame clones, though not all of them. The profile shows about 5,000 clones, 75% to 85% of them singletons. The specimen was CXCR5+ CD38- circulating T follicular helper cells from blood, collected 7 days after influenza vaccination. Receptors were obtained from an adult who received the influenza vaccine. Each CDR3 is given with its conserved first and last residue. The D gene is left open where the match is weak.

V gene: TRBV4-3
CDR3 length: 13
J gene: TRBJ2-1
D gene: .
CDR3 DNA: TGCGCCAGCAGCCAAGAATTCCAGCGGCTGCAGTTCTTC
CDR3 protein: CASSQEFQRLQFF

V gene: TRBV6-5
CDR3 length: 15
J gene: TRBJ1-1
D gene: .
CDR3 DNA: TGTGCCAGCAGAGGAACAGGGACTGGGAACACTGAAGCTTTCTTT
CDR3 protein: CASRGTGTGNTEAFF

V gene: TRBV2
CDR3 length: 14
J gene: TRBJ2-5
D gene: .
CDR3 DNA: TGTGCCAGCGGGGGGACGACAGGGCAAGAGACCCAGTACTTC
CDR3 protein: CASGGTTGQETQYF

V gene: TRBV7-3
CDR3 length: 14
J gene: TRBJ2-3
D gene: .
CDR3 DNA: TGTGCCAGCAGCCGGACTGCTAGCACAGATACGCAGTATTTT
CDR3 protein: CASSRTASTDTQYF

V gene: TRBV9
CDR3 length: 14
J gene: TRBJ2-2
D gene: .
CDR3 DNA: TGTGCCAGCAGCCAGGGGTCAAACACCGGGGAGCTGTTTTTT
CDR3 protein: CASSQGSNTGELFF

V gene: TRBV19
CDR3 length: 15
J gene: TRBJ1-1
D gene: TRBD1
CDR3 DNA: TGTGCCAGTAGTAGGGGACAGCCCTTGAACACTGAAGCTTTCTTT
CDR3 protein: CASSRGQPLNTEAFF

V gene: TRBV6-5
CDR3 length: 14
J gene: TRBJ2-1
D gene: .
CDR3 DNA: TGTGCCAGCACCCCAGGGTGGCAAAGCAATGAGCAGTTCTTC
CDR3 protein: CASTPGWQSNEQFF

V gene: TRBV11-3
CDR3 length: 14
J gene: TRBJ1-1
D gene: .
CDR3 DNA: TGTGCCAGCAGCTTAGAGGGCGGATTCGCTGAAGCTTTCTTT
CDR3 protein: CASSLEGGFAEAFF

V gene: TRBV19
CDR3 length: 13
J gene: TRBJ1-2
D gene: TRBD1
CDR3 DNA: TGTGCCAGCCTAGACAGGGAAGATTATGGCTACACCTTC
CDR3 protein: CASLDREDYGYTF

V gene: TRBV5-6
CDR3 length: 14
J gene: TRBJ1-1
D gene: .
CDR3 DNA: TGTGCCAGCAGCTTGCCCCCCCTTACGACTGAAGCTTTCTTT
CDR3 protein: CASSLPPLTTEAFF

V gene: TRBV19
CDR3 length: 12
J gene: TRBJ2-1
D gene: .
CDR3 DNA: TGTGCCAGTAGTAATGAGAGATCTGAGCAGTTCTTC
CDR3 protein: CASSNERSEQFF